One and the same sample provided the 27 T cell receptor beta chains below, sequenced in a study of T cell clonotyping in hematopoietic cell transplantation. Measured with immunoSEQ multiplex PCR; TCRdb has only the in-frame clones, and not every one. The sample yields about 36,000 clones, about 95% seen once. Time point: recipient sample about 28 days before transplant, after cytoreduction. The sample was peripheral blood mononuclear cells, taken before stem cell transplant. These TCRs come from a man aged 40-49 years with chronic myeloid leukemia. Some clones in this sample may be carry-over from other donors' samples.

The chain couples TRBV7-3 to TRBJ1-5; no firm D call. The V gene lost 1 base and the J gene lost 4 bases, with 5 bases spanning the gap. Germline CDR1 is SGHTA and CDR2 is FQGTGA. CDR3 length: 13 residues. The CDR3 loop is CASSLNMNQPQHF. The DNA for the CDR3 is TGTGCCAGCAGCTTAAATATGAATCAGCCCCAGCATTTT.

The chain links TRBV27 to TRBJ1-2; TRBD1 might be the D (5 bases). Trimming cost V 5 bases and J 8 bases, with 24 bases left between them. CDR1 is MNHEY, CDR2 SMNVEV, per germline (reference sequence). The CDR3 has 16 amino acids. CDR3 sequence reads: CASSILPGLKSSGYTF. In nucleotides, the CDR3 is TGTGCCAGCAGTATATTACCGGGACTGAAGTCTTCAGGCTACACCTTC.

The chain combines TRBV9 with TRBJ1-1; D might be TRBD1 (6 bases). V lost 7 bases and J 1 base, leaving 11 bases between the germline ends. CDR3 size: 13 residues. Germline V gene sequence: CDR1 SGDLS, CDR2 YYNGEE. The CDR3 here is CASGRGANTEAFF. In DNA, the CDR3 is TGTGCCAGCGGGCGGGGGGCGAACACTGAAGCTTTCTTT. The full variable domain, in which reference TRBV9 and TRBJ1-1 provide the parts outside the CDR3, is DSGVTQTPKHLITATGQRVTLRCSPRSGDLSVYWYQQSLDQGLQFLIQYYNGEERAKGNILERFSAQQFPDLHSELNLSSLELGDSALYFCASGRGANTEAFFGQGTRLTVV.

V and J are TRBV7-8 and TRBJ2-3; 10 bases map to TRBD1. This CDR3 has 16 amino acids. The germline gives CDR1 SGHVS, CDR2 FQNEAQ. The V and J ends lost 5 bases and 3 bases, in that order; junction bases with no gene match: 8. CDR3 in amino acids: CASSVLTGGSTDTQYF. CDR3 sequence (DNA): TGTGCCAGCAGCGTTCTGACAGGGGGCAGTACAGATACGCAGTATTTT. The whole variable domain, filled in from reference TRBV7-8 and TRBJ2-3, reads GAGVSQSPRYKVAKRGQDVALRCDPISGHVSLFWYQQALGQGPEFLTYFQNEAQLDKSGLPSDRFFAERPEGSVSTLKIQRTQQEDSAVYLCASSVLTGGSTDTQYFGPGTRLTVL.

This chain uses TRBV30 with TRBJ2-2; TRBD1 matches at 11 bases. The CDR3 loop spans 14 amino acids. Germline-derived CDR1 and CDR2 are GTSNPN and SVGIG (reference sequence). The J segment lost 6 bases and the V segment lost 3 bases, leaving 3 bases of the junction unmatched. CDR3 in DNA: TGTGCCTGGAGGGGGACAGGGGGTTCCGGGGAGCTGTTTTTT. Translating gives CAWRGTGGSGELFF.

This chain connects TRBV28 to TRBJ1-2; D not resolved. Trimming removed 6 bases at V and 8 bases at J, with 13 bases between. CDR3 size: 12 residues. From germline, CDR1 is MDHEN and CDR2 SYDVKM. CDR3 in DNA: TGTGCCAGCAGCTCGGGCCTCCTAGGCTACACCTTC. Translating gives CASSSGLLGYTF.

The chain couples TRBV11-3 to TRBJ1-5; TRBD1 is a possible D gene (6 bases). V was trimmed by 5 bases and J by 3 bases, leaving 11 bases between them. The CDR3 contains 14 residues. Germline V CDR1 and CDR2: SGHNT, YENEEA. CDR3 sequence reads: CASSRGQHNQPQHF. For the CDR3, the DNA is TGTGCCAGCAGCCGAGGACAGCACAATCAGCCCCAGCATTTT.

This clone was detected only once. The chain employs TRBV7-6 and TRBJ2-3; the D call may be TRBD1 or TRBD2 (5 bases each). The V gene lost 5 bases and the J gene lost 2 bases, with 23 bases spanning the gap. The germline V gene has CDR1 SGHVS and CDR2 FNYEAQ. The CDR3 is 18 amino acids. DNA for the CDR3: TGTGCCAGCAGCCCCGGGGCGGGTTTAGCTCGGGACACAGATACGCAGTATTTT. It codes for CASSPGAGLARDTDTQYF.

The chain links TRBV19 to TRBJ1-5; D unclear. CDR3 length: 16 amino acids. In germline, CDR1 is LNHDA, CDR2 SQIVND (reference sequence). With 2 bases removed from V and 4 bases from J, the gap between germline ends came to 15 bases. Here the CDR3 DNA reads TGTGCCAGTAGTATACTGCCCGGGGAAACGAATCAGCCCCAGCATTTT. It encodes CASSILPGETNQPQHF.

The genes are TRBV4-1 and TRBJ1-1; no clear D gene. CDR1 is MGHRA and CDR2 is YSYEKL in the germline V gene. The V end lost 0 bases, the J end lost 7 bases, and 9 bases lay between the germline ends. The CDR3 contains 13 residues. The DNA of the CDR3 is TGCGCCAGCAGCCAAGATCGCACCGGTGAAGCTTTCTTT. It is translated as CASSQDRTGEAFF.

This clone came up once. This chain uses TRBV19 with TRBJ2-1; D is uncertain. The germline V and J ends were trimmed by 0 bases and 5 bases, with 11 bases remaining between them. CDR1 is LNHDA and CDR2 is SQIVND in the germline V gene (reference sequence). CDR3 length equals 15 residues. In DNA, the CDR3 is TGTGCCAGTAGTATAGACCGGACGGCGAACAATGAGCAGTTCTTC. This codes for CASSIDRTANNEQFF.

The gene calls are TRBV28 and TRBJ1-2; 8 positions agree with TRBD1. Trimming took 3 bases from V and 4 from J; bases not matched to a gene: 7. Germline V gene sequence: CDR1 MDHEN, CDR2 SYDVKM. This CDR3 contains 15 residues. The CDR3: CASSFDRQGSYGYTF. CDR3 nucleotide sequence: TGTGCCAGCAGTTTCGATAGACAGGGGAGCTATGGCTACACCTTC.

This chain uses TRBV14 with TRBJ2-3; 9 positions agree with TRBD2. J lost 2 bases, V lost 4 bases, and 4 bases had no gene match. The CDR3 covers 15 residues. CDR1 and CDR2 from the germline V gene are SGHDN and FVKESK. This CDR3 is CASSLTSGSTDTQYF. In DNA form, the CDR3 reads TGTGCCAGCAGCCTGACTAGCGGCTCCACAGATACGCAGTATTTT.

The CDR3 nucleotides read TGTGCCAGCAGTTATAACAGGAACTATGGCTACACCTTC. Translating it yields CASSYNRNYGYTF. The chain has TRBV6-5 and TRBJ1-2, with TRBD1 as a possible D gene (5 bases). Trimming cost V 3 bases and J 2 bases, with 7 bases left between them. The CDR3 extends over 13 amino acids. Germline V lookup: CDR1 MNHEY, CDR2 SVGAGI.

The J gene is TRBJ1-2, the V gene TRBV5-1; D may be TRBD1 (5 bases). This CDR3 spans 15 amino acids. The germline V gene encodes CDR1 SGHRS and CDR2 YFSETQ. The V gene lost 1 base and the J gene lost 3 bases, with 13 bases spanning the gap. The CDR3 nucleotides read TGCGCCAGCAGCTTGATAGGGGTCGGCGACTATGGCTACACCTTC. Its translation: CASSLIGVGDYGYTF.

The table lists this clone with a count of one. The chain links TRBV2 to TRBJ1-1; D is perhaps TRBD1 (6 bases). The ends were cut back, 10 bases at V and 1 base at J, with 10 bases in the middle. This CDR3 region has 12 residues. Germline loops: CDR1 SNHLY, CDR2 FYNNEI. The CDR3 loop is CATLGQNTEAFF. Written as DNA, the CDR3 is TGTGCCACCCTGGGACAGAACACTGAAGCTTTCTTT.

V is TRBV2 and J is TRBJ2-3; D not resolved. The CDR3 contains 17 residues. Germline CDR1 and CDR2: SNHLY and FYNNEI. V dropped 6 bases and J dropped 0 bases, with 19 bases sitting between them. The CDR3 sequence is CASSPDIGVTSTDTQYF. CDR3 coding DNA: TGTGCCAGCAGCCCCGACATTGGGGTTACTAGCACAGATACGCAGTATTTT.

This chain links TRBV10-1 with TRBJ1-6, with 9 bases that match TRBD1. The J segment lost 8 bases and the V segment lost 1 base, leaving 6 bases of the junction unmatched. The germline V gene encodes CDR1 WNHNN and CDR2 SYGVQD (reference sequence). The CDR3 covers 16 residues. Here the CDR3 DNA reads TGCGCCAGCAGTGAGTTGAGGGACAGGGAAGATTCACCCCTCCACTTT. It specifies CASSELRDREDSPLHF.

J is TRBJ2-7 and V is TRBV4-3; 11 nucleotides agree with TRBD1. Per the germline V gene, CDR1 is LGHNA and CDR2 is YSLEER. There are 15 residues in the CDR3. The ends lost 5 bases at V and 3 bases at J; junction bases unmatched: 6. The CDR3, as DNA: TGCGCCAGCAGCTTCGGGACAGGGGGAAACTACGAGCAGTACTTC. This translates into CASSFGTGGNYEQYF.

The chain carries TRBV6-5 and TRBJ1-1, with D hard to call. The CDR3 sequence is 13 residues long. CDR1 is MNHEY and CDR2 is SVGAGI in the germline V gene. Trimming took 2 bases from V and 1 from J, leaving 5 bases between them. CDR3 amino acids: CASSYAQNTEAFF. CDR3 DNA: TGTGCCAGCAGTTACGCGCAGAACACTGAAGCTTTCTTT.

The gene calls are TRBV7-2 and TRBJ2-5; 8 bases match TRBD1. This CDR3 contains 14 residues. The trim removed 3 bases at V and 5 bases at J, leaving 5 bases unmatched. Germline CDR1 and CDR2: SGHTA and FQGNSA. CDR3 bases: TGTGCCAGCAGCTTCGGACAGGGTTGGGAGACCCAGTACTTC. Its translation is CASSFGQGWETQYF.

The V and J genes are TRBV7-8 and TRBJ1-5; TRBD1 matches 8 bases. CDR3 length: 15 residues. Germline-derived CDR1 and CDR2 are SGHVS and FQNEAQ. With V trimmed by 8 bases and J by 3 bases, 9 bases remained unmatched. The CDR3 coding sequence is TGTGCCAGCTCAAGAGACAGGGGTGACAATCAGCCCCAGCATTTT. Protein sequence: CASSRDRGDNQPQHF. Variable domain in full (rest from reference TRBV7-8 and TRBJ1-5): GAGVSQSPRYKVAKRGQDVALRCDPISGHVSLFWYQQALGQGPEFLTYFQNEAQLDKSGLPSDRFFAERPEGSVSTLKIQRTQQEDSAVYLCASSRDRGDNQPQHFGDGTRLSIL.

The CDR3 DNA reads as TGTGCCAGCAGCTGGGACACGAACACTGAAGCTTTCTTT. Translating gives CASSWDTNTEAFF. This rearrangement joins TRBV5-6 to TRBJ1-1, with D tentatively TRBD1 (6 bases). This CDR3 contains 13 residues. The V gene's germline CDR1 is SGHDT and CDR2 YYEEEE. The V end was cut by 3 bases, the J end by 1 base, with 7 bases between.

The rearrangement uses TRBV7-8 and TRBJ2-1; 9 nucleotides agree with TRBD2. Germline CDR1 and CDR2: SGHVS and FQNEAQ. The V segment lost 0 bases and the J segment 7 bases; nucleotides outside the gene matches: 13. The CDR3 extends over 18 amino acids. CDR3 protein: CASSLALLAGLPENEQFF. The DNA of the CDR3 is TGTGCCAGCAGCTTAGCGCTTCTAGCGGGGCTTCCCGAGAATGAGCAGTTCTTC.

The chain combines TRBV7-9 with TRBJ2-2, with D unclear. From germline, CDR1 is SEHNR and CDR2 FQNEAQ (reference sequence). V shed 4 bases and J shed 0 bases, with 6 bases lying between them. This CDR3 has 14 amino acids. The CDR3: CASSSNPNTGELFF. In DNA form, the CDR3 reads TGTGCCAGCAGCTCTAATCCGAACACCGGGGAGCTGTTTTTT.

This clone was seen once. This chain links TRBV6-5 with TRBJ2-7; TRBD2 matches at 7 bases. Germline V lookup: CDR1 MNHEY, CDR2 SVGAGI. V was pared by 4 bases and J by 12 bases, with 15 bases of the junction left unmatched. This CDR3 comprises 14 residues. As DNA, the CDR3 is TGTGCCAGCAGTTTAGCTTACCGGGAGGAATGGCTGTACTTC. Translated: CASSLAYREEWLYF.

The chain has TRBV28 and TRBJ2-5; TRBD1 might be the D (6 bases). This CDR3 comprises 14 residues. The V gene's germline CDR1 is MDHEN and CDR2 SYDVKM. V was trimmed by 4 bases and J by 1 base, leaving 10 bases between them. CDR3 region: CASSSSGVQETQYF. In DNA form, the CDR3 reads TGTGCCAGCAGTTCTTCAGGGGTCCAAGAGACCCAGTACTTC.